What follows are 21 T cell receptor beta chains derived from one specimen sequenced in a study of blood T cell repertoires in COVID-19. Data came from immunoSEQ multiplex PCR; TCRdb stores just in-frame clones and leaves some out. This sample carries around 200,000 clones, roughly 88% of them seen once, and the ten largest clones take 5% to 7%. Sequencing was carried out using PBMCs or T cells enriched from blood (not recorded which). The receptors shown here come from a man aged 35 to 55 with acute COVID-19.

V usage is TRBV4-1 and J usage is TRBJ2-2, with 9 bases lining up with TRBD1. Germline CDR1 is MGHRA and CDR2 is YSYEKL. V lost 4 bases and J lost 0; bases outside the gene matches: 3. This CDR3 comprises 16 residues. DNA for the CDR3: TGCGCCAGCAGCCGGGACAGGGCCGCGAACACCGGGGAGCTGTTTTTT. This gives the protein CASSRDRAANTGELFF.

This chain joins TRBV5-6 and TRBJ1-5; 8 nucleotides match TRBD1. Per germline, CDR1 SGHDT and CDR2 YYEEEE. Trimming cost V 4 bases and J 0 bases; bases outside gene matches: 15. The CDR3 loop spans 19 amino acids. Written as DNA, the CDR3 is TGTGCCAGCAGCGCAAGGACAGGGTGGGGGGGTTATAGCAATCAGCCCCAGCATTTT. Its protein product is CASSARTGWGGYSNQPQHF.

The chain uses TRBV28 and TRBJ1-2; 8 positions match TRBD1. With 2 bases clipped from V and 4 bases from J, the junction kept 3 bases outside the gene matches. The CDR3 runs 14 residues. Germline lookup yields CDR1 MDHEN and CDR2 SYDVKM. The CDR3 reads CASSLPTGAYGYTF. The DNA for the CDR3 is TGTGCCAGCAGTTTACCGACAGGGGCCTATGGCTACACCTTC.

Only a few counts were recorded for this clone. The rearrangement uses TRBV7-8 and TRBJ2-1; a possible D gene is TRBD2 (5 bases). Trimming stripped 1 base from V and 2 bases from J, with 9 bases between. The CDR3 consists of 15 residues. Per germline, CDR1 SGHVS and CDR2 FQNEAQ. CDR3 region: CASSLVVGTYNEQFF. The CDR3 DNA is TGTGCCAGCAGCTTAGTTGTCGGGACCTACAATGAGCAGTTCTTC.

This sequence joins TRBV4-3 and TRBJ2-1, with TRBD2 as a possible D gene (7 bases). CDR1 is LGHNA and CDR2 is YSLEER in the germline V gene. The CDR3 is 15 residues long. The ends were cut back, 0 bases at V and 6 bases at J, with 12 bases in the middle. CDR3 bases: TGCGCCAGCAGCCAAGAAGGGGGGGCTATCAATGAGCAGTTCTTC. Its protein product is CASSQEGGAINEQFF.

Here the CDR3 reads CASSLGAGDYGYTF. The CDR3 nucleotides read TGTGCCAGCAGCTTGGGGGCAGGGGACTATGGCTACACCTTC. The chain has TRBV5-6 and TRBJ1-2; D perhaps matches TRBD1 (6 bases). Trimming pared 0 bases from V and 3 bases from J, leaving 9 bases between. The V gene's germline CDR1 is SGHDT and CDR2 YYEEEE. There are 14 residues in the CDR3.

This sequence joins TRBV7-9 and TRBJ2-2; 7 nucleotides line up with TRBD2. Per germline, CDR1 SEHNR and CDR2 FQNEAQ (reference sequence). This CDR3 comprises 13 residues. V shed 4 bases and J 6 bases; nucleotides not matched to a gene: 2. The CDR3 region is CASSSGRAGELFF. DNA of the CDR3: TGTGCCAGCAGCTCAGGGAGGGCCGGGGAGCTGTTTTTT.

The rearrangement joins TRBV6-5 to TRBJ1-1; 7 nucleotides match TRBD1. From germline, CDR1 is MNHEY and CDR2 SVGAGI. J lost 4 bases, V lost 1 base, and 3 bases had no gene match. This CDR3 is 14 amino acids long. CDR3 sequence: CASSYYRGGTEAFF. DNA for the CDR3: TGTGCCAGCAGTTACTACAGGGGCGGCACTGAAGCTTTCTTT.

There are a few counts of this clone. CDR3 sequence: CASSLNAGGVGNEQFF. The CDR3 nucleotides are TGCGCCAGCAGCTTGAACGCAGGGGGAGTAGGCAATGAGCAGTTCTTC. The chain joins TRBV5-1 to TRBJ2-1, with TRBD1 identical over 7 bases. V was pared by 1 base and J by 6 bases, with 10 bases of the junction left unmatched. CDR1 is SGHRS and CDR2 is YFSETQ in the germline V gene. CDR3 length equals 16 residues.

This clone was found once. The CDR3, as DNA: TGTGCCAGCAGCTTTAGCCCCTACGAGCAGTACTTC. Translating it yields CASSFSPYEQYF. The V gene is TRBV7-9, the J gene TRBJ2-7; no firm D call. CDR1 and CDR2 (germline): SEHNR, FQNEAQ (reference sequence). CDR3 length equals 12 residues. The V gene lost 3 bases and the J gene lost 2 bases, with 5 bases spanning the gap.

V and J are TRBV5-4 and TRBJ2-1; D remains ambiguous. This CDR3 is built from 15 residues. V shed 5 bases and J shed 7 bases, with 19 bases lying between them. The germline CDR1 and CDR2 sequences are SGHNT and YYREEE (reference sequence). The CDR3 loop is CASRISSRSTNEQFF. DNA of the CDR3: TGTGCCAGCAGGATTAGCAGCCGAAGTACAAATGAGCAGTTCTTC. Using reference TRBV5-4 and TRBJ2-1 for the parts outside the CDR3, the full variable domain is ETGVTQSPTHLIKTRGQQVTLRCSSQSGHNTVSWYQQALGQGPQFIFQYYREEENGRGNFPPRFSGLQFPNYSSELNVNALELDDSALYLCASRISSRSTNEQFFGPGTRLTVL.

The genes are TRBV5-1 and TRBJ2-5; 15 bases align to TRBD2. The germline V gene encodes CDR1 SGHRS and CDR2 YFSETQ. The junction had 9 bases not matched to a gene; V was cut back by 5 bases and J by 4 bases. The CDR3 totals 17 residues. This chain's CDR3 is CASSPGLAGGLRETQYF. The CDR3 region has the DNA TGCGCCAGCAGTCCGGGACTAGCGGGAGGATTAAGAGAGACCCAGTACTTC.

In its sample, this clone was seen once. This chain uses TRBV13 with TRBJ2-1, with 7 nucleotides matching TRBD1. CDR3 length: 13 amino acids. CDR1 and CDR2 from the germline V gene are PRHDT and FYEKMQ (reference sequence). V trimming: 7 bases; J trimming: 10 bases; junction bases outside the gene matches: 10. The CDR3 loop is CASTPGQSREQFF. CDR3 sequence (DNA): TGTGCCAGCACACCGGGACAGTCGAGAGAGCAGTTCTTC.

The V gene is TRBV7-9, the J gene TRBJ1-2; possible D gene TRBD1, 6 bases. The CDR3 loop spans 12 amino acids. V gave up 8 bases and J gave up 4 bases, with 11 bases separating them. Germline loops: CDR1 SEHNR, CDR2 FQNEAQ (reference sequence). CDR3 DNA sequence: TGTGCCAGCCGACAGGAATCCTATGGCTACACCTTC. Its protein product is CASRQESYGYTF.

The chain is built from TRBV3-1 (or the pseudogene TRBV3-2) and TRBJ2-5; 8 bases align to TRBD2. The CDR3 has 16 amino acids. Germline V lookup: CDR1 LGHDT, CDR2 YNNKEL (reference sequence). V lost 1 base to trimming and J lost 0 bases; unmatched junction nucleotides: 4. The CDR3 DNA reads TGTGCCAGCAGCCAAGGGGGCGGGAGGCACCAAGAGACCCAGTACTTC. It encodes CASSQGGGRHQETQYF.

The rearrangement links TRBV7-2 to TRBJ2-3, with 7 positions matching TRBD1. The germline V gene encodes CDR1 SGHTA and CDR2 FQGNSA. The CDR3 has 16 residues. V shed 0 bases, J shed 5 bases, and the junction held 8 bases outside the gene matches. The CDR3, as DNA: TGTGCCAGCAGCTTAGCAGGGGTGACAGGGCTAGATACGCAGTATTTT. It codes for CASSLAGVTGLDTQYF.

The chain has TRBV4-1 and TRBJ1-3; 8 positions agree with TRBD1. This CDR3 spans 15 amino acids. After removal of 3 bases from V and 8 bases from J, the junction contained 9 bases not matched to a gene. Germline CDR1 is MGHRA and CDR2 is YSYEKL. CDR3 protein: CASSQERQGRHTIYF. CDR3 DNA: TGCGCCAGCAGCCAGGAAAGACAGGGGCGGCACACCATATATTTT.

This chain uses TRBV15 with TRBJ1-1, with 10 bases fitting TRBD1. The CDR3 has 13 amino acids. Germline V gene lookup returns CDR1 LNHNV and CDR2 YYDKDF (reference sequence). Unmatched junction bases numbered 5, after V lost 5 bases and J lost 8 bases. DNA of the CDR3: TGTGCCACCAGCGGTCGGGACAGGGGAGAAGCTTTCTTT. Protein: CATSGRDRGEAFF.

This clone appeared a single time. The chain couples TRBV6-2 or TRBV6-3 to TRBJ2-7; 13 positions agree with TRBD2. Germline lookup yields CDR1 MNHEY and CDR2 SVGEGT. The CDR3 extends over 15 amino acids. With 4 bases clipped from V and 7 bases from J, the junction kept 7 bases outside the gene matches. CDR3 DNA sequence: TGTGCCAGCAGTTCACTAGCGGGAGGGCCGAGAGAGCAGTACTTC. Translated: CASSSLAGGPREQYF.

This chain joins TRBV9 and TRBJ1-2; D is undetermined. The V gene lost 3 bases and the J gene lost 4 bases, with 13 bases spanning the gap. The V gene's germline CDR1 is SGDLS and CDR2 YYNGEE. This CDR3 spans 14 amino acids. The DNA of the CDR3 is TGTGCCAGCAGCGCAAGCGGGGATGTCTATGGCTACACCTTC. Residues: CASSASGDVYGYTF.

The chain couples TRBV11-3 to TRBJ2-2; 7 nucleotides line up with TRBD2. V shed 0 bases, J shed 2 bases, and the junction held 9 bases outside the gene matches. Germline CDR1 SGHNT, CDR2 YENEEA. The CDR3 totals 18 residues. CDR3 residues: CASSLEDRGDPNTGELFF. The CDR3 bases are TGTGCCAGCAGCTTAGAGGACCGGGGGGACCCTAACACCGGGGAGCTGTTTTTT.